The rows below give T cell receptor beta chains drawn from one sample of a study of cytomegalovirus exposure and HLA in healthy donors. TCRdb's table, derived via immunoSEQ multiplex PCR, lists solely in-frame clones and lacks some. The sample data list about 96,000 clones. Specimen: PBMCs. The receptors were gathered from a woman in her twenties or thirties in good health and CMV-seronegative. The CDR3 runs from the conserved cysteine through the conserved F or W. The D gene is left open where the match is weak.

TRBJ2-3 | TRBV7-6 | 15 | TRBD2 | TGTGCCAGCAGCTTAGTAGCTAGCGGGGGAGATACGCAGTATTTT | CASSLVASGGDTQYF
TRBJ2-7 | TRBV29-1 | 15 | - | TGCAGCGTTGCCAATCGAGATTCGAGCTCCTACGAGCAGTACTTC | CSVANRDSSSYEQYF
TRBJ2-7 | TRBV7-9 | 14 | - | TGTGCCAGCAGCTTAAACGGCGGGGCCTACGAGCAGTACTTC | CASSLNGGAYEQYF
TRBJ2-1 | TRBV27 | 14 | TRBD2 | TGTGCCAGCAGTCAAGGCGGGAGCTACAATGAGCAGTTCTTC | CASSQGGSYNEQFF
TRBJ2-1 | TRBV11-3 | 16 | TRBD2 | TGTGCCAGCAGCGGCCGGACTAGCGGGAGCTATAGTGAGCAGTTCTTC | CASSGRTSGSYSEQFF
TRBJ1-3 | TRBV4-1 | 17 | - | TGCGCTAGCAGCCGATCCGGGTTGGTCCACTCTGGAAACACCATATATTTT | CASSRSGLVHSGNTIYF
TRBJ1-1 | TRBV19 | 14 | TRBD1 | TGTGCCAGTAGTTTTGGGACAGCCAACACTGAAGCTTTCTTT | CASSFGTANTEAFF
TRBJ1-5 | TRBV7-2 | 14 | - | TGTGCCAGCAGCTTACCAGGGGCAAATCAGCCCCAGCATTTT | CASSLPGANQPQHF
TRBJ1-2 | TRBV14 | 14 | - | TGTGCCAGCAGCCAAGATCTGAGTTTCTATGGCTACACCTTC | CASSQDLSFYGYTF
TRBJ1-2 | TRBV5-1 | 15 | - | TGCGCCAGCAGCTTTTCCCCAGGCGCTGCGAATGGCTACACCTTC | CASSFSPGAANGYTF
TRBJ1-2 | TRBV2 | 14 | - | TGTGCCAGCAGAGCCGAGGTGGTGAGGAATGGCTACACCTTC | CASRAEVVRNGYTF
TRBJ2-4 | TRBV2 | 17 | - | TGTGCCAGCAGTGCTGACAGGTTGCTCCTAGCCAAAAACATTCAGTACTTC | CASSADRLLLAKNIQYF
TRBJ1-2 | TRBV6-5 | 15 | TRBD1 | TGTGCCAGCAGAACCATCTCGACAGGGAACTATGGCTACACCTTC | CASRTISTGNYGYTF
TRBJ2-1 | TRBV6-1 | 17 | TRBD2 | TGTGCCAGCAGTGCCGATAATAGCGGGAGGTTCGACAATGAGCAGTTCTTC | CASSADNSGRFDNEQFF
TRBJ2-1 | TRBV12-5 | 16 | TRBD1 | TGTGCTAGTGTTCGACGACAGGGACCCCTGGGCAATGAGCAGTTCTTC | CASVRRQGPLGNEQFF
TRBJ2-2 | TRBV5-6 | 16 | - | TGTGCCAGCAGCTTGGCAGGGGCAGGGCGGTCCGGGGAGCTGTTTTTT | CASSLAGAGRSGELFF
TRBJ2-1 | TRBV25-1 | 15 | TRBD1 | TGTGCCAGCAGTGGACAGGGCCGGAATAATGAGCGGCAGTTCTTC | CASSGQGRNNERQFF
TRBJ1-2 | TRBV20-1 | 10 | - | TGCAGTGCCAACGAGAGAGGCTACACCTTC | CSANERGYTF
TRBJ2-1 | TRBV19 | 17 | - | TGTGCCAGTAGTATGGGTACCGGACGGGGGGCATACAATGAGCAGTTCTTC | CASSMGTGRGAYNEQFF
TRBJ2-1 | TRBV9 | 15 | TRBD1 | TGTGCCAGCAGCGTAGGCGGGACAGGAAACAATGAGCAGTTCTTC | CASSVGGTGNNEQFF
TRBJ1-2 | TRBV28 | 13 | - | TGTGCCAGCAGTTTCCCGGGGAGCTATGGCTACACCTTC | CASSFPGSYGYTF
TRBJ2-7 | TRBV28 | 11 | TRBD1 | TGTGCCAGCAGTCTAGGACAGGGCCTGGGGTTC | CASSLGQGLGF
TRBJ1-5 | TRBV28 | 19 | - | TGTGCCAGCAGTTTCCCCCAGCAGGGATGGTTGGATAGCAATCAGCCCCAGCATTTT | CASSFPQQGWLDSNQPQHF
TRBJ2-1 | TRBV7-3 | 16 | - | TGTGCCAGCAGGTCCCATGGGGGGATCGGCTACAATGAGCAGTTCTTC | CASRSHGGIGYNEQFF
TRBJ2-3 | TRBV5-1 | 15 | TRBD1 | TGCGCCAGCAGCTTACGGGACAGGGTTGCAGATACGCAGTATTTT | CASSLRDRVADTQYF
TRBJ1-2 | TRBV27 | 14 | - | TGTGCCAGCAGTTTCAGGGCAGGGGCCTGGGGCTACACCTTC | CASSFRAGAWGYTF
TRBJ1-1 | TRBV6-6 | 14 | - | TGTGCCAGCAGGGAACAGGAGCGGAACACTGAAGCTTTCTTT | CASREQERNTEAFF
TRBJ2-5 | TRBV5-4 | 16 | TRBD2 | TGTGCCAGCAGCTTGGAGCGGGGGGCACTCCCGGAGACCCAGTACTTC | CASSLERGALPETQYF
TRBJ2-7 | TRBV28 | 14 | - | TGTGCCAGCAGTTTATTGGCCAGGAACTACGAGCAGTACTTC | CASSLLARNYEQYF
TRBJ2-1 | TRBV13 | 16 | TRBD2 | TGTGCCAGCAGCTTAGGAACCCGGACTAGCGCCGATGAGCAGTTCTTC | CASSLGTRTSADEQFF
TRBJ1-5 | TRBV13 | 13 | - | TGTGCCAGCAGTTACAGGGGCAATCAGCCCCAGCATTTT | CASSYRGNQPQHF
TRBJ1-5 | TRBV4-1 | 19 | TRBD1 | TGCGCCAGCAGCCAAGTAAGATTTGGCGCCCGTCAGGGGGATCAGCCCCAGCATTTT | CASSQVRFGARQGDQPQHF
TRBJ2-2 | TRBV9 | 12 | - | TGTGCCAGCAGCCCACGGGCCGGGGAGCTGTTTTTT | CASSPRAGELFF
TRBJ2-7 | TRBV10-3 | 15 | - | TGTGCCATCAGTGAGGTGTCGGGACAAACCTACGAGCAGTACTTC | CAISEVSGQTYEQYF
TRBJ2-1 | TRBV6-5 | 13 | TRBD1 | TGTGCCACCGGGAGGACAGGGGGCTCTGAGCAGTTCTTC | CATGRTGGSEQFF
TRBJ2-7 | TRBV15 | 17 | TRBD1 | TGTGCCACCAGCAGGGAACTCCTTACAGGGGGGACCTACGAGCAGTACTTC | CATSRELLTGGTYEQYF
TRBJ2-2 | TRBV9 | 16 | - | TGTGCCAGCAGCGTCCGGGGTGGGTCGAACACCGGGGAGCTGTTTTTT | CASSVRGGSNTGELFF
TRBJ2-2 | TRBV14 | 18 | TRBD2 | TGTGCCAGCAGCCCCGACCCACGACTAGCGGGGTACACCGGGGAGCTGTTTTTT | CASSPDPRLAGYTGELFF
TRBJ1-2 | TRBV4-1 | 15 | TRBD1 | TGCGCCAGCAGCCAATCGACAGGGAACACGGAAAGCTACACCTTC | CASSQSTGNTESYTF
TRBJ1-2 | TRBV9 | 18 | - | TGTGCCAGCAGCGTAGGTGGAATTGGGACCCAAGGAGCGGGTGGCTACACCTTC | CASSVGGIGTQGAGGYTF
TRBJ1-1 | TRBV5-1 | 15 | - | TGCGCCAGCAGCTTGGTTTTAGGGGAGGACACTGAAGCTTTCTTT | CASSLVLGEDTEAFF
TRBJ2-5 | TRBV27 | 15 | TRBD1 | TGTGCCAGCAGTAGAGGACAGGGGCGGGGAGAGACCCAGTACTTC | CASSRGQGRGETQYF
TRBJ1-5 | TRBV2 | 14 | TRBD1 | TGTGCCAGCGGGGGACAGGGAAGCAATCAGCCCCAGCATTTT | CASGGQGSNQPQHF
TRBJ1-3 | TRBV18 | 14 | - | TGTGCCAGCTCACCATGGAGATCTGGAAACACCATATATTTT | CASSPWRSGNTIYF
TRBJ2-4 | TRBV9 | 14 | - | TGTGCCAGCAGCCTACGGGTAGCCAAAAACATTCAGTACTTC | CASSLRVAKNIQYF
TRBJ1-5 | TRBV9 | 16 | TRBD1 | TGTGCCAGCAGCGTAGGCGGGACAGTCCTCGATCAGCCCCAGCATTTT | CASSVGGTVLDQPQHF
TRBJ2-5 | TRBV7-2 | 15 | TRBD2 | TGTGCCAGCAGCCTGGGGACTAGCGGGTTGGAGACCCAGTACTTC | CASSLGTSGLETQYF
TRBJ1-6 | TRBV7-6 | 15 | - | TGTGCCAGCAGCCTGATGGCGCTAGCGGATTCACCCCTCCACTTT | CASSLMALADSPLHF